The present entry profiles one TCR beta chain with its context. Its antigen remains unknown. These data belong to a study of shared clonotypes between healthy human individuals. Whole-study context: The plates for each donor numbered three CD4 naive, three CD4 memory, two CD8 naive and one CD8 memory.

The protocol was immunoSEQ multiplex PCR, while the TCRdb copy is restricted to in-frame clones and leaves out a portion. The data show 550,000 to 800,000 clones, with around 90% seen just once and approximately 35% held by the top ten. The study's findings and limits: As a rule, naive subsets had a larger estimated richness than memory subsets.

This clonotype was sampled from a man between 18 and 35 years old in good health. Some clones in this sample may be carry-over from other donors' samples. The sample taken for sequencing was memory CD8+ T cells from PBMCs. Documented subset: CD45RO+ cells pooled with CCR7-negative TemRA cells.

As DNA, the CDR3 is TGCGCCAGCAGCCAATTCGGACAGGGGGTGAACACCATATATTTT. It specifies CASSQFGQGVNTIYF. This chain connects TRBV5-1 to TRBJ1-3, with 10 bases that match TRBD1. The CDR3 is 15 amino acids. The junction had 8 bases not matched to a gene; V was cut back by 4 bases and J by 7 bases. Per the germline V gene, CDR1 is SGHRS and CDR2 is YFSETQ. The entire variable domain, with the rest obtained from reference TRBV5-1 and TRBJ1-3, is as follows: KAGVTQTPRYLIKTRGQQVTLSCSPISGHRSVSWYQQTPGQGLQFLFEYFSETQRNKGNFPGRFSGRQFSNSRSEMNVSTLELGDSALYLCASSQFGQGVNTIYFGEGSWLTVV.